This passage covers 8 T cell receptor beta chains from one sample sequenced in a study of cytomegalovirus exposure and HLA in healthy donors. PCR employed 60 Vbeta and 13 Jbeta primers. The repertoire was sequenced with immunoSEQ multiplex PCR; TCRdb's copy has only in-frame clones and lacks some. The repertoire includes about 140,000 clones, 60% to 80% of them detected once, and around 11% sits in the top ten. The sample comprised PBMCs. These receptor sequences come from a man between 18 and 35 years old in good health and CMV-seropositive.

This clone came up a few times. This chain joins TRBV7-6 and TRBJ2-5; 11 nucleotides agree with TRBD2. This CDR3 is built from 19 residues. Germline V gives CDR1 SGHVS, CDR2 FNYEAQ. Trimming at V came to 1 base and at J to 2 bases, leaving 12 bases not matched to a gene. In DNA form, the CDR3 reads TGTGCCAGCAGCTTAGAACAGACTAGCGGGATATGGCAGCAAGAGACCCAGTACTTC. Translating it yields CASSLEQTSGIWQQETQYF.

The chain recombines TRBV28 with TRBJ2-5, with 11 bases identical to TRBD2. Looked up from germline, CDR1 is MDHEN and CDR2 is SYDVKM. The CDR3 consists of 16 residues. The V gene end was trimmed by 10 bases and the J gene end by 5 bases; junction bases not matched to a gene: 15. The CDR3 DNA sequence: TGTGCCACCTGGGGTACTAGCGGGAGAAGGTGGGAGACCCAGTACTTC. This codes for CATWGTSGRRWETQYF.

The CDR3 nucleotides are TGTGCCAGCAGCCAGTCAGGGGAAGGGGAAGAGCAGTACTTC. It is translated as CASSQSGEGEEQYF. The chain couples TRBV5-4 to TRBJ2-7; D possibly corresponds to TRBD1 (6 bases). Germline CDR1 reads SGHNT; CDR2 reads YYREEE (reference sequence). CDR3 length equals 14 residues. Between the trimmed V and J ends, which lost 4 bases and 7 bases, there was a span of 18 bases.

J is TRBJ2-3 and V is TRBV27; D unclear. The length of the CDR3 is 13 residues. Germline CDR1 MNHEY, CDR2 SMNVEV (reference sequence). V dropped 0 bases and J dropped 6 bases, with 7 bases sitting between them. For the CDR3, the DNA is TGTGCCAGCAGTTTATCGAGGATGGATACGCAGTATTTT. It is translated as CASSLSRMDTQYF.

The sample holds a few counts of this clone. The V gene is TRBV28, the J gene TRBJ2-7, with 10 bases lining up with TRBD1. The CDR3 contains 14 residues. Germline CDR1 MDHEN, CDR2 SYDVKM. J was trimmed by 4 bases and V by 10 bases; bases with no gene match: 10. The CDR3 bases are TGTGCCACTTCCGGGACAGGGGACATTTACGAGCAGTACTTC. It is translated as CATSGTGDIYEQYF.

The chain is built from TRBV12-5 and TRBJ1-2, with 9 bases matching TRBD1. The length of the CDR3 is 14 residues. Germline V lookup: CDR1 LGHNT, CDR2 FRNRAP. The V gene end was trimmed by 7 bases and the J gene end by 5 bases; junction bases not matched to a gene: 8. The CDR3 DNA reads TGTGCTAGTGCCACGGGACAGGGTGGTTATGGCTACACCTTC. Translating it yields CASATGQGGYGYTF.

The chain links TRBV2 to TRBJ2-5; 16 bases fit TRBD2. The J call may be mistaken, given a closer DNA end match to TRBJ2-7. This CDR3 has 14 amino acids. Per germline, CDR1 SNHLY and CDR2 FYNNEI. In DNA form, the CDR3 reads TGTGCCAGCTTGGGGACTAGCGGGAGGGCCGAGCAGTACTTC. Encoded protein: CASLGTSGRAEQYF.

This chain uses TRBV28 with TRBJ2-7, with 8 bases that match TRBD1. This CDR3 is built from 12 residues. Germline trimming cut 5 bases from V and 6 bases from J; bases unmatched to any gene: 3. The germline gives CDR1 MDHEN, CDR2 SYDVKM. The CDR3 protein is CASSEQGVEQYF. DNA of the CDR3: TGTGCCAGCAGTGAACAGGGGGTCGAGCAGTACTTC.